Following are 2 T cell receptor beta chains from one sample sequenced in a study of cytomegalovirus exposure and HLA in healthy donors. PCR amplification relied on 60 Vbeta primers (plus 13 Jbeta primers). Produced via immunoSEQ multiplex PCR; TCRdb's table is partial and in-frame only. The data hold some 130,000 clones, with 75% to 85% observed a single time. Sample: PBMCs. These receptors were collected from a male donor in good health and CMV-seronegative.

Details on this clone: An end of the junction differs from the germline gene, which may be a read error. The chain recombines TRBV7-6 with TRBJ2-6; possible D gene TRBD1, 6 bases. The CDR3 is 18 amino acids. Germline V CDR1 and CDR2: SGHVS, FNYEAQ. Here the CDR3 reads CASSLRGYVSSGANGLTF. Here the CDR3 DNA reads TGTGCCAGCAGCTTAAGGGGGTATGTGAGCTCTGGGGCCAACGGCCTGACTTTC.

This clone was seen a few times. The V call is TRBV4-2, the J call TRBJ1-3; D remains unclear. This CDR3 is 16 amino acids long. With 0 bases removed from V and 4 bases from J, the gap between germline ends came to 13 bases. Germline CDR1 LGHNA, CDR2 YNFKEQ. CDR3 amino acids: CASSQDRGATGNTIYF. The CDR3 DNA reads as TGTGCCAGCAGCCAAGATCGGGGAGCTACGGGAAACACCATATATTTT.